Described below is a single TCR beta chain sequence and its context. Its antigen is as yet unknown. The sample comes from a study of CD8+CD57+ T cells in acquired aplastic anemia. At the level of the study: DNA per sorted CD4+ or CD8+ sample ranged roughly 0.17 to 27.4 ug, averaging about 3 ug. Regarding the study as a whole: Both patients and controls carried the same twenty-nine CD8+ CDR3 sequences.

This CDR3 spans 14 amino acids. Germline CDR1 reads SNHLY; CDR2 reads FYNNEI. V gave up 6 bases and J gave up 0 bases, with 9 bases separating them. TCR beta VDJ combinations and CDR3 sequences were profiled from genomic DNA. From the reads, TCRdb called clonotypes with MiXCR, one entry per CDR3 protein. The sample contains some 68,000 distinct CDR3 sequences, 45% to 60% of which appear only once. This TCR derives from a human donor in good health, serving as a control. The specimen was sorted CD4+, CD8+, or CD8+CD57+ T cells (not recorded which) from PBMCs. This chain uses TRBV2 with TRBJ1-5; D unclear. The CDR3 nucleotides are TGTGCCAGCAGACTAGGATCTAGCAATCAGCCCCAGCATTTT. Protein sequence: CASRLGSSNQPQHF.